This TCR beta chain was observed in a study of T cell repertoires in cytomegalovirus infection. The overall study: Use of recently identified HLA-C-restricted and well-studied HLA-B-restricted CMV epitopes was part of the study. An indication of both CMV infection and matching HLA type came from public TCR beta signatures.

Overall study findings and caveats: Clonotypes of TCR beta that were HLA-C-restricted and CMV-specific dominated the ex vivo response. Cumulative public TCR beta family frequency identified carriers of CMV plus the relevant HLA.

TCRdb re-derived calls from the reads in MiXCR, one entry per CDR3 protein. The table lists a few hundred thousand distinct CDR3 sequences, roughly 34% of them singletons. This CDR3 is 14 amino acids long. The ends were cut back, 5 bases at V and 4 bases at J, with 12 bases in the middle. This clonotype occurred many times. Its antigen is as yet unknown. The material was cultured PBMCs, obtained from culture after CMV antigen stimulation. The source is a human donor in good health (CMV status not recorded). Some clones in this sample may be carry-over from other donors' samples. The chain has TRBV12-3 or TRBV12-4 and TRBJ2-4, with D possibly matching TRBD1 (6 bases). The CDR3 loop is CASSVGTPKNIQYF. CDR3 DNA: TGTGCCAGCAGTGTCGGGACACCTAAAAACATTCAGTACTTC.